These 20 T cell receptor beta chains were all obtained from the same sample, sequenced in a study of shared clonotypes between healthy human individuals (dated by TCRdb to the early 2020s). CD8 naive samples were CD45RO-negative cells positively selected for CCR7, giving a CD45RA+CCR7+ population that excluded TemRA cells. Receptors were amplified or captured by the immunoSEQ multiplex PCR assay. In its TCRdb copy, this immuneACCESS table keeps in-frame sequences only and misses some clones. Where compared with another copy, unresolved V genes explain less than half of these, and the others have no known cause. In all, the sample holds about 2.1 million clones, and 85% to 95% of those were seen once. Together, the top ten hold 1.7% of the sample. The sequenced sample was naive CD8+ T cells from PBMCs. The meaning of the sample's cell subset or site label: CD45RA+CCR7+. The receptors were gathered from a young man in good health. Some clones in this sample may be carry-over from other donors' samples.

The rearrangement uses TRBV28 and TRBJ1-5; D ambiguous. V was clipped by 3 bases and J by 6 bases, with 12 bases between them. Germline values: CDR1 MDHEN, CDR2 SYDVKM. The CDR3 length is 14 residues. CDR3 bases: TGTGCCAGCAGTTTTCTGGCGGGGAGTCAGCCCCAGCATTTT. Its translation is CASSFLAGSQPQHF.

The chain is built from TRBV11-2 and TRBJ2-3; D possibly corresponds to TRBD2 (5 bases). Deletions cut 8 bases from V and 5 bases from J, with 20 bases between. Germline lookup yields CDR1 SGHAT and CDR2 FQNNGV. The CDR3 is 15 residues long. The DNA for the CDR3 is TGTGCCAGCGGAGCTCGCCGGGATATCAAAGATACGCAGTATTTT. It codes for CASGARRDIKDTQYF. The full variable domain, with the rest looked up from reference TRBV11-2 and TRBJ2-3, is EAGVAQSPRYKIIEKRQSVAFWCNPISGHATLYWYQQILGQGPKLLIQFQNNGVVDDSQLPKDRFSAERLKGVDSTLKIQPAKLEDSAVYLCASGARRDIKDTQYFGPGTRLTVL.

The chain links TRBV10-3 to TRBJ1-2; 9 bases map to TRBD1. J gave up 3 bases and V 1 base, and 15 bases lay outside the gene matches. The germline V gene has CDR1 ENHRY and CDR2 SYGVKD. The CDR3 is 19 amino acids. The CDR3 is CAISEWLGTGFLVDYGYTF. The DNA of the CDR3 is TGTGCCATCAGTGAGTGGTTAGGGACAGGGTTTTTAGTCGACTATGGCTACACCTTC.

The V gene is TRBV4-2, the J gene TRBJ2-5; 9 bases fit TRBD2. The CDR3 consists of 15 residues. The V gene end was trimmed by 2 bases and the J gene end by 4 bases; junction bases not matched to a gene: 5. Germline CDR1 LGHNA, CDR2 YNFKEQ. DNA of the CDR3: TGTGCCAGCAGCCAACTAGCGGGATCATTAGAGACCCAGTACTTC. Residues: CASSQLAGSLETQYF.

The genes are TRBV28 and TRBJ1-4; D unclear. With 5 bases removed from V and 8 bases from J, the gap between germline ends came to 15 bases. Germline loops: CDR1 MDHEN, CDR2 SYDVKM. The CDR3 runs to 14 residues. The DNA of the CDR3 is TGTGCCAGCAGTATAAACCATAGGGTCGAAAAACTGTTTTTT. It translates to CASSINHRVEKLFF.

J is TRBJ2-7 and V is TRBV9; D may be TRBD2 (5 bases). The germline V gene has CDR1 SGDLS and CDR2 YYNGEE. The CDR3 loop spans 18 amino acids. The germline V and J ends were trimmed by 2 bases and 7 bases, with 28 bases remaining between them. In nucleotides, the CDR3 is TGTGCCAGCAGCGTGAGCCCGGTTTTGGCAGGCCCCGCGGGTGAGCAGTACTTC. This sequence encodes CASSVSPVLAGPAGEQYF.

The chain joins TRBV6-1 to TRBJ2-2, with 7 positions matching TRBD1. After removal of 3 bases from V and 5 bases from J, the junction contained 12 bases not matched to a gene. From germline, CDR1 is MNHNS and CDR2 SASEGT. This CDR3 comprises 17 residues. The CDR3: CASSDRDRAPWTGELFF. The CDR3 bases are TGTGCCAGCAGTGATCGAGACAGGGCTCCTTGGACCGGGGAGCTGTTTTTT.

The gene calls are TRBV7-3 and TRBJ2-1, with 7 bases fitting TRBD2. The CDR3 runs 17 residues. V lost 5 bases to trimming and J lost 4 bases; unmatched junction nucleotides: 14. The germline V gene encodes CDR1 SGHTA and CDR2 FQGTGA. The CDR3 region has the DNA TGTGCCAGCAGCCCGCGAGGGAGCGGGATTGTTTACAATGAGCAGTTCTTC. Residues: CASSPRGSGIVYNEQFF.

This chain uses TRBV15 with TRBJ2-1, with D perhaps matching TRBD2 (5 bases). Trimming stripped 6 bases from V and 8 bases from J, with 20 bases between. The CDR3 runs to 15 residues. Per germline, CDR1 LNHNV and CDR2 YYDKDF (reference sequence). CDR3 region: CATSSLAVGVDEQFF. The DNA of the CDR3 is TGTGCCACCAGTTCCCTAGCCGTTGGTGTAGATGAGCAGTTCTTC.

The chain couples TRBV5-1 to TRBJ2-1; D tentatively fits TRBD1 or TRBD2 (6 bases each). This CDR3 contains 15 residues. Trimming pared 2 bases from V and 7 bases from J, leaving 16 bases between. CDR1 is SGHRS and CDR2 is YFSETQ in the germline V gene. CDR3: CASSFECRGGNEQFF. CDR3 sequence (DNA): TGCGCCAGCAGCTTTGAATGCAGGGGAGGAAATGAGCAGTTCTTC.

This chain joins TRBV29-1 and TRBJ2-1; TRBD2 might be the D (6 bases). In germline, CDR1 is SQVTM, CDR2 ANQGSEA. Trimming left V 6 bases short and J 7 bases short, with 19 bases between. The CDR3 runs 14 residues. Here the CDR3 DNA reads TGCAGCGTGGAGGGCCTTGGGGTAAGGAATGAGCAGTTCTTC. Its translation: CSVEGLGVRNEQFF.

A few counts support this clone. The chain has TRBV7-3 and TRBJ2-1; 14 bases match TRBD2. The germline gives CDR1 SGHTA, CDR2 FQGTGA. The J segment lost 8 bases and the V segment lost 5 bases, leaving 5 bases of the junction unmatched. CDR3 length: 15 amino acids. The CDR3 DNA follows: TGTGCCAGCAGCCCCGGGACTAGCGGGAGCGATGAGCAGTTCTTC. Residues: CASSPGTSGSDEQFF.

V gene TRBV7-9 combines with J gene TRBJ1-5; 8 bases align to TRBD1. The CDR3 has 15 amino acids. The germline CDR1 and CDR2 sequences are SEHNR and FQNEAQ (reference sequence). V lost 5 bases and J lost 6; bases outside the gene matches: 9. The CDR3 region is CASSGMTGVGQPQHF. In DNA form, the CDR3 reads TGTGCCAGCAGCGGAATGACAGGGGTAGGTCAGCCCCAGCATTTT.

This rearrangement joins TRBV11-3 to TRBJ2-1; 8 bases match TRBD2. V shed 1 base, J shed 0 bases, and the junction held 8 bases outside the gene matches. CDR1 is SGHNT, CDR2 YENEEA, per germline. CDR3 length: 18 residues. CDR3 bases: TGTGCCAGCAGCTTAGGCGGGTGGGGGACTAGCTCCTACAATGAGCAGTTCTTC. Its translation is CASSLGGWGTSSYNEQFF.

V is TRBV7-9 and J is TRBJ2-3; 10 positions match TRBD1. V lost 3 bases, J lost 2 bases, and 8 bases stayed unmatched. CDR1 is SEHNR, CDR2 FQNEAQ, per germline (reference sequence). This CDR3 is built from 17 residues. CDR3 nucleotides: TGTGCCAGCAGCTTGCATCCGGGACAGGGGCTCACAGATACGCAGTATTTT. Its translation: CASSLHPGQGLTDTQYF.

The J gene is TRBJ2-7, the V gene TRBV5-1; 9 positions agree with TRBD1. CDR1 SGHRS and CDR2 YFSETQ come from the germline V gene. V was clipped by 4 bases and J by 5 bases; unmatched bases: 7. CDR3 length: 14 amino acids. CDR3 loop: CASSPGTGNNEQYF. The CDR3 region has the DNA TGCGCCAGCAGCCCCGGGACAGGGAACAACGAGCAGTACTTC.

The V call is TRBV6-5, the J call TRBJ2-1; 7 bases align to TRBD2. Germline-derived CDR1 and CDR2 are MNHEY and SVGAGI. The trim removed 2 bases at V and 4 bases at J, leaving 5 bases unmatched. This CDR3 has 15 residues. The CDR3 loop reads CASSYPDSGYNEQFF. In DNA, the CDR3 is TGTGCCAGCAGTTACCCCGATAGCGGGTACAATGAGCAGTTCTTC.

The chain carries TRBV12-5 and TRBJ2-1, with 7 bases that match TRBD2. Germline V lookup: CDR1 LGHNT, CDR2 FRNRAP. The CDR3 has 17 residues. V shed 2 bases, J shed 3 bases, and the junction held 10 bases outside the gene matches. CDR3 in DNA: TGTGCTAGTGGTTTGAGTCAGGGACTACACTTCTACAATGAGCAGTTCTTC. Its protein is CASGLSQGLHFYNEQFF.

The chain uses TRBV7-9 and TRBJ2-5; the match to TRBD2 covers 10 bases. CDR3 length: 18 amino acids. Germline V gene sequence: CDR1 SEHNR, CDR2 FQNEAQ (reference sequence). Trimming at V came to 1 base and at J to 2 bases, leaving 10 bases not matched to a gene. Here the CDR3 DNA reads TGTGCCAGCAGCTTAGGTTTCGGCTGGACTAGCGGACAAGAGACCCAGTACTTC. This gives the protein CASSLGFGWTSGQETQYF. Filled out from reference TRBV7-9 and TRBJ2-5, the complete variable domain reads DTGVSQNPRHKITKRGQNVTFRCDPISEHNRLYWYRQTLGQGPEFLTYFQNEAQLEKSRLLSDRFSAERPKGSFSTLEIQRTEQGDSAMYLCASSLGFGWTSGQETQYFGPGTRLLVL.

The J gene is TRBJ2-5, the V gene TRBV27; D gene ambiguous. This CDR3 spans 15 amino acids. Trimming stripped 3 bases from V and 1 base from J, with 12 bases between. Germline V gives CDR1 MNHEY, CDR2 SMNVEV (reference sequence). The CDR3 region is CASSFLVRLQETQYF. Written as DNA, the CDR3 is TGTGCCAGCAGTTTCCTAGTTCGGCTCCAAGAGACCCAGTACTTC.